This TCR beta chain appears in the sequencing data of a study of blood T cell repertoires in COVID-19 (dated by TCRdb to about 2020). For the wider study: Samples from collaborators originated in the United States, Italy and Spain and spanned both the acute and convalescent phases of COVID-19. The material from the prospective study consisted of cDNA or gDNA derived from T cells, B-cell-depleted T cells, or PBMCs. Subjects who had been exposed to COVID-19, were actively infected with it, or had recovered from it provided the deeply sampled blood TCRbeta repertoires that made up the dataset. The repertoires were released in a freely available public database meant as a resource for research on the immune response to SARS-CoV-2. Samples were obtained from the ongoing ImmuneRACE study (first 160 participants) and from about 1,300 subjects provided by 6 global collaborators. A de-identified subject ID, COVID-19 status, age in years and sex were almost always included in the sample metadata. Where HLA class I and class II types were available, the types were taken from metadata supplied by the sample provider, not from assay-based typing.

General conclusions and limits of the study: The quantity of clinical and demographic metadata differed by source and by participant and was supplied without curation.

CDR1 SGHTA and CDR2 FQGNSA are derived from the germline V gene. The CDR3 starts with the cysteine, ends with the phenylalanine, and has 16 residues. CDR3 DNA is the only sequence kept; it has 48 bases, read in frame from the first base. V drops 2 bases and J drops 1 base, leaving 15 bases in between. This clone is a singleton in its sample. What antigen it recognizes has not been identified. No qualities accompany the bases; no much larger clone lies one base away. The immunoSEQ Assay, a bias-controlled multiplex PCR, was used to amplify TCRbeta CDR3 regions from genomic DNA. The paper's data handling went like this. The number of nucleated cells in each sample was estimated by amplification of reference gene primers within the assay. To quantify the absolute abundance of each unique TCRbeta CDR3 rearrangement, sequence reads were collapsed and filtered. For each sample, productive Simpson clonality was calculated as the square root of Simpson's diversity index across productive rearrangements. TCRdb holds this immuneACCESS table with in-frame rearrangements only. Some clones are missing; in checked studies, unresolved V genes explain under half, and the rest has no known cause. That table supplies the V and J calls and clone size; D and trimming were determined from the DNA. The sample data list about 140,000 clones, and about 92% of these were observed just once. The top ten clones comprise around 1.6% of the sample.

Collaborating institutions collected whole blood in K2EDTA tubes following their own protocols. Collaborator samples were shipped for TCRbeta analysis as frozen whole blood, isolated PBMCs, or DNA extracted from either sample type. The specimen sequenced was peripheral blood. The clonotype originates from a human donor in a cohort sampled during active COVID-19. The chain is assembled from TRBV7-2 and TRBJ2-7, and perhaps TRBD2 as D gene, on 7 matching bases. The CDR3 region: CASSLRGGPISYEQYF. The DNA sequence reads TGTGCCAGCAGCTTAAGGGGGGGTCCTATTTCCTACGAGCAGTACTTC.